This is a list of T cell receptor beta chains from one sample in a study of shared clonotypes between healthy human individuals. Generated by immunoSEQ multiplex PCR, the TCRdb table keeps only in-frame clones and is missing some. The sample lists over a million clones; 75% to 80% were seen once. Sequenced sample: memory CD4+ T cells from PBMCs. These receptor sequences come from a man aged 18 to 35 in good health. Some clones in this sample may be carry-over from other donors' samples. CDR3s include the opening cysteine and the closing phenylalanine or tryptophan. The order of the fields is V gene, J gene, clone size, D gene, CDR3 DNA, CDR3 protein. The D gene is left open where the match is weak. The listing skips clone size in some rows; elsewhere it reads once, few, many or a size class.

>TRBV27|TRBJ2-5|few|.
TGTGCCAGCAGCCCGAAGACAAGGGATCCCCAAGAGACCCAGTACTTC
CASSPKTRDPQETQYF
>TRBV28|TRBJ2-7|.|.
TGTGCCAGCAGTCCTGCAGGGGAGCGGACTAACTACGAGCAGTACTTC
CASSPAGERTNYEQYF
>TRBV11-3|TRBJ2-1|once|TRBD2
TGTGCCAGCAGCTCCGGGACTAGCGGACCTAAGCAGTTCTTC
CASSSGTSGPKQFF
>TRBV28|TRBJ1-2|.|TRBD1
TGTGCCAGCAGCCTAAGGGGGCTGACTGGCTACACCTTC
CASSLRGLTGYTF
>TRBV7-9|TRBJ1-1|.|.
TGTGCCAGCAGATCTTCCCGGAGCACTGAAGCTTTCTTT
CASRSSRSTEAFF
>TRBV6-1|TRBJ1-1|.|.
TGTGCCAGCAGTGAACAGGGATACACTGAAGCTTTCTTT
CASSEQGYTEAFF
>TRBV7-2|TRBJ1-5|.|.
TGTGCCAGCAGCTTAGCGGGGGGGTCAGGGGTCGAGTACGGCAATCAGCCCCAGCATTTT
CASSLAGGSGVEYGNQPQHF
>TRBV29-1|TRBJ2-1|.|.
TGCAGCTGGTGGGAGGTTTGGGGTGAGCAGTTCTTC
CSWWEVWGEQFF
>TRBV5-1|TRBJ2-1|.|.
TGCGCCAGCAGCTTGCCGCTAATGGGGAAGGGGGATGAGCAGTTCTTC
CASSLPLMGKGDEQFF
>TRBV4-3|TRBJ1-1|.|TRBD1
TGCGCCAGCAGCCTAAGGACAGGGGGGAACACTGAAGCTTTCTTT
CASSLRTGGNTEAFF
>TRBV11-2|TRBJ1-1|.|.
TGTGCCAGCAGCTTAGATACGTCTGTGGGGAGGACTGAAGCTTTCTTT
CASSLDTSVGRTEAFF
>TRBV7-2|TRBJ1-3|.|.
TGTGCCAGCAGCTTAGTTACGGGCTCCCTCTCTGGAAACACCATATATTTT
CASSLVTGSLSGNTIYF